This is a list of T cell receptor beta chains from one sample in a study of T cell repertoires in cytomegalovirus infection. TCRdb redid the calling of the reads with MiXCR, one entry per CDR3 protein. Of about 600,000 distinct CDR3 sequences in the sample, roughly 26% were seen once. Sequencing input: CD8+ T cells from PBMCs. These receptors were taken from a human donor in good health (CMV status not recorded). Some clones in this sample may be carry-over from other donors' samples. The CDR3 runs from the conserved cysteine through the conserved F or W. Fields, in order: D gene, V gene, J gene, clone size, CDR3 DNA, CDR3 protein. The D gene is left open where the match is weak. Clone sizes are given selectively: once, few, many, or a class where the clone is expanded.

D: -; V: TRBV5-6; J: TRBJ1-2; size: few; DNA: TGTGCCAGCAGCTTGGTATCAGCCGTCCATGGCTACACCTTC; CDR3: CASSLVSAVHGYTF
D: -; V: TRBV2; J: TRBJ1-2; size: few; DNA: TGTGCCAGGTTTTTGTACTATCCGGAGGGCTACACCTTC; CDR3: CARFLYYPEGYTF
D: -; V: TRBV23-1; J: TRBJ1-5; size: -; DNA: TGCGCCAGCAGTCAAATTTGTTATCAGCCCCAGCATTTT; CDR3: CASSQICYQPQHF
D: -; V: TRBV7-1; J: TRBJ2-1; size: -; DNA: TGTGCCAACAGCCCTGGCGTTGGGTCCTACAATGAGCAGTTCTTC; CDR3: CANSPGVGSYNEQFF
D: -; V: TRBV12-3/TRBV12-4; J: TRBJ2-1; size: -; DNA: TGTGCCAACAGATTCGGTCCTCATATCGACAATGAGCAGTTCTTC; CDR3: CANRFGPHIDNEQFF
D: TRBD1; V: TRBV7-2; J: TRBJ2-2; size: many; DNA: TGTGCCAGCAGCTTACCCCTCCAGGGGGTGAGCACCGGGGAGCTGTTTTTT; CDR3: CASSLPLQGVSTGELFF
D: TRBD2; V: TRBV4-1; J: TRBJ2-1; size: -; DNA: TGCGCCAGCAGCCAAAGGGGGAGGCGGGGGGGCCCGAATGAGCAGTTCTTC; CDR3: CASSQRGRRGGPNEQFF
D: -; V: TRBV20-1; J: TRBJ2-1; size: -; DNA: TGCAGTGCTAGCCGGACTACTTGGGAAAATGAGCAGTTCTTC; CDR3: CSASRTTWENEQFF
D: -; V: TRBV20-1; J: TRBJ1-3; size: -; DNA: TGCAGTGCTAGAGAAAAGGGTAACTCGGGTGCAAGTGGAAACACCATATATTTT; CDR3: CSAREKGNSGASGNTIYF
D: -; V: TRBV25-1; J: TRBJ1-2; size: few; DNA: TGTGCCAGCAGTGGTGGTACGGGCTACACCTTC; CDR3: CASSGGTGYTF
D: TRBD2; V: TRBV20-1; J: TRBJ2-1; size: -; DNA: TGCAGTGCTAGACCTAGCGGTCAGAGCTCCTACAATGAGCAGTTCTTC; CDR3: CSARPSGQSSYNEQFF
D: -; V: TRBV28; J: TRBJ1-5; size: -; DNA: TGTGCCAGCAGTTTAATTACGTCCAATCAGCCCCAGCATTTT; CDR3: CASSLITSNQPQHF
D: TRBD2; V: TRBV5-5; J: TRBJ2-1; size: -; DNA: TGTGCCAGCAACCACCCTGCGGGGGGGTACAATGAGCAGTTCTTC; CDR3: CASNHPAGGYNEQFF
D: -; V: TRBV7-9; J: TRBJ1-3; size: many; DNA: TGTGCCAGCAGCTCCAACTTGCCCAACAGTGACTCTGGAAACACCATATATTTT; CDR3: CASSSNLPNSDSGNTIYF
D: TRBD1; V: TRBV7-8; J: TRBJ2-3; size: many; DNA: TGTGCCAGCAGCTTAGATTTCGGGACAGCTATCACAGATACGCAGTATTTT; CDR3: CASSLDFGTAITDTQYF
D: TRBD1; V: TRBV4-3; J: TRBJ1-2; size: -; DNA: TGCGCCAGCAGCCAAGATCTGGGACAGTTCAACTATGGCTACACCTTC; CDR3: CASSQDLGQFNYGYTF
D: -; V: TRBV9; J: TRBJ2-2; size: -; DNA: TGTACCAGCAGCGCCCATTTGAGACAGAACACCGGGGAGCTGTTTTTT; CDR3: CTSSAHLRQNTGELFF
D: -; V: TRBV11-2; J: TRBJ1-1; size: few; DNA: TGTGCCAGCAGCTTAAGTGGGACACCTATGAACACTGAAGCTTTCTTT; CDR3: CASSLSGTPMNTEAFF
D: -; V: TRBV2; J: TRBJ2-5; size: few; DNA: TGTGCCAGCAACCCCCACAGGCTCGAAGAGACCCAGTACTTC; CDR3: CASNPHRLEETQYF
D: TRBD2; V: TRBV11-2; J: TRBJ2-1; size: few; DNA: TGTGCCAGCAGGCTCTCTCTAGCGGGTGTGAATGAGCAGTTCTTC; CDR3: CASRLSLAGVNEQFF
D: TRBD2; V: TRBV9; J: TRBJ2-5; size: few; DNA: TGTGCCAGCAGCGGTAGCGGGCGTCAAGAGACCCAGTACTTC; CDR3: CASSGSGRQETQYF
D: -; V: TRBV28; J: TRBJ2-3; size: -; DNA: TGTGCCAGCAACCCGGCAGAACCGATAGATACGCAGTATTTT; CDR3: CASNPAEPIDTQYF
D: -; V: TRBV7-9; J: TRBJ1-3; size: -; DNA: TGTGCCAGCAGCTCTATCGACGGGCCCTCTGGAAACACCATATATTTT; CDR3: CASSSIDGPSGNTIYF
D: -; V: TRBV14; J: TRBJ2-1; size: -; DNA: TGTGCCAGCAGCCCCCATCAAGGCTCCTACAATGAGCAGTTCTTC; CDR3: CASSPHQGSYNEQFF
D: TRBD1; V: TRBV7-9; J: TRBJ1-2; size: few; DNA: TGTGCCAGCAGCAGGGGGACAGGGAACTATGGCTACACCTTC; CDR3: CASSRGTGNYGYTF
D: -; V: TRBV14; J: TRBJ2-5; size: many; DNA: TGTGCCAGCAGCCAAGTACGGGGGTACCAAGAGACCCAGTACTTC; CDR3: CASSQVRGYQETQYF
D: TRBD2; V: TRBV20-1; J: TRBJ2-7; size: -; DNA: TGCAGTGCTAGAGATGTAAATTGGTTAACTAGCGGGGGCCCGTGCTTC; CDR3: CSARDVNWLTSGGPCF
D: -; V: TRBV7-8; J: TRBJ1-5; size: few; DNA: TGTGCCAGCAGCAAGCCTTCGACGGGAAATAGCAATCAGCCCCAGCATTTT; CDR3: CASSKPSTGNSNQPQHF
D: TRBD2; V: TRBV6-1; J: TRBJ2-5; size: few; DNA: TGTGCCAGCCCCGGGGGGGGGGCTAAGCGGGAGACCCAGTACTTC; CDR3: CASPGGGAKRETQYF
D: -; V: TRBV12-5; J: TRBJ1-2; size: -; DNA: TGTGCTAGTGGTTTGGACCGGGAAGGCTATAATTTC; CDR3: CASGLDREGYNF
D: -; V: TRBV7-2; J: TRBJ2-5; size: many; DNA: TGTGCCAGCAGCCGAAGGATTCAGTTGGAGACCCAGTACTTC; CDR3: CASSRRIQLETQYF
D: -; V: TRBV10-3; J: TRBJ1-1; size: few; DNA: TGTGCCACTAAAGGGGACATGAACACTGAAGCTTTCTTT; CDR3: CATKGDMNTEAFF
D: TRBD1; V: TRBV27; J: TRBJ1-2; size: many; DNA: TGTGCCAGCAGTTTATCCCGCCAGGGGGGTGTCTATGGCTACACCTTC; CDR3: CASSLSRQGGVYGYTF
D: -; V: TRBV7-9; J: TRBJ2-1; size: many; DNA: TGTGCCAGCAGCTTAGCATACCCGGCGGAGCAGTTCTTC; CDR3: CASSLAYPAEQFF
D: -; V: TRBV20-1; J: TRBJ2-7; size: -; DNA: TGCAGTGCACACTCAGGATACGAGCAGTACTTC; CDR3: CSAHSGYEQYF
D: -; V: TRBV20-1; J: TRBJ2-5; size: -; DNA: TGCAGTGCTAGAGATTATAGGCGGGGCGGCCCAAACCAAGAGACCCAGTACTTC; CDR3: CSARDYRRGGPNQETQYF
D: TRBD1; V: TRBV6-6; J: TRBJ2-7; size: few; DNA: TGTGCCAGCGGGGGGACAGGGGCCGACGAGCAGTACTTC; CDR3: CASGGTGADEQYF
D: TRBD1; V: TRBV28; J: TRBJ1-2; size: few; DNA: TGTGCCAGCAGTTTAGGGGACAGGGGAGAGCATGGCTACACCTTC; CDR3: CASSLGDRGEHGYTF
D: -; V: TRBV19; J: TRBJ1-5; size: many; DNA: TGTGCCAGTAGTATGCACCCTACTCTCGATCAGCCCCAGCATTTT; CDR3: CASSMHPTLDQPQHF
D: -; V: TRBV6-6; J: TRBJ1-5; size: -; DNA: TGTGCCAGCAGTTACGGGCCGGTGGCTCCAAATCAGCCCCAGCATTTT; CDR3: CASSYGPVAPNQPQHF
D: TRBD2; V: TRBV28; J: TRBJ2-5; size: few; DNA: TGTGCCAGCAGTCTGGGTAGCGGGGATTGGGAGACCCAGTACTTC; CDR3: CASSLGSGDWETQYF
D: -; V: TRBV6-5; J: TRBJ1-5; size: -; DNA: TGTGCCAGCAGTTACTCGGGGGGGCAGGAGCCCCAGCATTTT; CDR3: CASSYSGGQEPQHF
D: -; V: TRBV7-9; J: TRBJ1-5; size: many; DNA: TGTGCCAGCAGCTCGGCACAGGGCTTTAGCAATCAGCCCCAGCATTTT; CDR3: CASSSAQGFSNQPQHF
D: -; V: TRBV4-2; J: TRBJ2-5; size: -; DNA: TGTGCCAGCAGCCAAACACAGGTGGCTACCCTTGTGGAGACCCAGTACTTC; CDR3: CASSQTQVATLVETQYF
D: TRBD2; V: TRBV15; J: TRBJ2-1; size: few; DNA: TGTGCCACCAGCAGAGATTCGGAACTAGCGGCCTACAATGAGCAGTTCTTC; CDR3: CATSRDSELAAYNEQFF
D: -; V: TRBV7-6; J: TRBJ2-3; size: -; DNA: TGTGCCAGCAGCTTCAGAGGTGCGGCAGATACGCAGTATTTT; CDR3: CASSFRGAADTQYF
D: -; V: TRBV20-1; J: TRBJ2-2; size: few; DNA: TGCAGTGCTAGAAACAGGGAGAACACCGGGGAGCTGTTTTTT; CDR3: CSARNRENTGELFF
D: -; V: TRBV6-2/TRBV6-3; J: TRBJ2-1; size: few; DNA: TGTGCCAGCAGTCGTATGGGGTACAATGAGCAGTTCTTC; CDR3: CASSRMGYNEQFF
D: TRBD1; V: TRBV7-9; J: TRBJ1-2; size: many; DNA: TGTGCCAGCAGCTTACCCGACAGGGACTACTATGGCTACACCTTC; CDR3: CASSLPDRDYYGYTF
D: -; V: TRBV28; J: TRBJ1-3; size: many; DNA: TGTGCCAGCAGTTTCGGAGAGGGGAACTCTGGAAACACCATATATTTT; CDR3: CASSFGEGNSGNTIYF
D: -; V: TRBV6-2/TRBV6-3; J: TRBJ1-4; size: -; DNA: TGTGCCAGCACCTACGGACACCGTGAGGATGAAAAACTGTTTTTT; CDR3: CASTYGHREDEKLFF
D: -; V: TRBV7-9; J: TRBJ1-4; size: many; DNA: TGTGCCAGCAGCTGGTTTGCAACTAATGAAAAACTGTTTTTT; CDR3: CASSWFATNEKLFF
D: TRBD1; V: TRBV28; J: TRBJ1-1; size: many; DNA: TGTGCCAGCAACGCAGGGGGTAGGGACACTGAAGCTTTCTTT; CDR3: CASNAGGRDTEAFF
D: -; V: TRBV9; J: TRBJ1-1; size: many; DNA: TGTGCCAGCAGTGTCGGGAGAAACACTGAAGCTTTCTTT; CDR3: CASSVGRNTEAFF
D: -; V: TRBV7-9; J: TRBJ2-5; size: few; DNA: TGTGCCAGCAGCCATCAGGTCGTGGCCCAGTACTTC; CDR3: CASSHQVVAQYF
D: TRBD2; V: TRBV10-3; J: TRBJ2-3; size: few; DNA: TGTGCCATCAGTGAGTCGACGGGGGGGACCGTACGCACTGATACGCAGTATTTT; CDR3: CAISESTGGTVRTDTQYF